The next 10 T cell receptor beta chains were all read from a single sample in a study of blood T cell repertoires in COVID-19. Libraries were prepared by immunoSEQ multiplex PCR; TCRdb keeps only in-frame clonotypes and omits some of them. The data show approximately 380,000 clones, more than 75% seen once. Sequencing used PBMCs or T cells enriched from blood (not recorded which). All receptors come from a woman between 18 and 29 years old who had recovered from COVID-19.

The chain is built from TRBV9 and TRBJ1-5; 10 bases map to TRBD1. The CDR3 is 15 residues long. Germline V gene lookup returns CDR1 SGDLS and CDR2 YYNGEE. V lost 3 bases to trimming and J lost 5 bases; unmatched junction nucleotides: 5. This CDR3 is CASSETGGIDQPQHF. The CDR3 DNA follows: TGTGCCAGCAGCGAGACAGGGGGCATAGATCAGCCCCAGCATTTT.

Points on this clone: In the same sample, other DNA sequences code for this CDR3. The chain is built from TRBV9 and TRBJ1-5; a weak D match, TRBD1 (6 bases). The CDR3 runs to 14 residues. The germline V gene encodes CDR1 SGDLS and CDR2 YYNGEE. The V gene lost 3 bases and the J gene lost 0 bases, with 7 bases spanning the gap. CDR3 sequence: CASSAGHSNQPQHF. The CDR3 region has the DNA TGTGCCAGCAGCGCGGGACATAGCAATCAGCCCCAGCATTTT.

V gene TRBV7-9 combines with J gene TRBJ1-5; 7 nucleotides line up with TRBD1. CDR3 length equals 14 residues. The junction had 8 bases not matched to a gene; V was cut back by 5 bases and J by 7 bases. Looked up from germline, CDR1 is SEHNR and CDR2 is FQNEAQ (reference sequence). This chain's CDR3 is CASSRTGPIQPQHF. The CDR3 DNA reads TGTGCCAGCAGCCGGACAGGCCCAATCCAGCCCCAGCATTTT.

DNA of the CDR3: TGTGCCACCAGGCAGTACTCTGGAAACACCATATATTTT. Its translation: CATRQYSGNTIYF. V usage is TRBV15 and J usage is TRBJ1-3; D call uncertain. Trimming left V 6 bases short and J 0 bases short, with 6 bases between. This CDR3 comprises 13 residues. Germline V lookup: CDR1 LNHNV, CDR2 YYDKDF (reference sequence).

This clone was counted once. The chain combines TRBV27 with TRBJ2-2; TRBD1 aligns across 8 bases. The CDR3 covers 13 residues. V lost 8 bases to trimming and J lost 6 bases; unmatched junction nucleotides: 5. Germline CDR1 is MNHEY and CDR2 is SMNVEV (reference sequence). The CDR3 sequence: CASARTGPGELFF. For the CDR3, the DNA is TGTGCCAGCGCCAGGACAGGGCCCGGGGAGCTGTTTTTT.

This chain joins TRBV7-9 and TRBJ2-7; 10 nucleotides match TRBD1. Germline values: CDR1 SEHNR, CDR2 FQNEAQ (reference sequence). This CDR3 has 15 residues. The V and J ends lost 1 base and 5 bases, in that order; junction bases with no gene match: 5. The CDR3 coding sequence is TGTGCCAGCAGCTTAGGGGGACAGGGGAGGGACGAGCAGTACTTC. It translates to CASSLGGQGRDEQYF.

The V and J genes are TRBV13 and TRBJ1-2, with 9 positions matching TRBD1. The germline V gene has CDR1 PRHDT and CDR2 FYEKMQ (reference sequence). Unmatched junction bases numbered 10, after V lost 11 bases and J lost 6 bases. The CDR3 totals 13 residues. Here the CDR3 DNA reads TGTGCCGGGAATGGAAGGACAGGGGATGGCTACACCTTC. Protein sequence: CAGNGRTGDGYTF.

A single count supports this clone. This rearrangement joins TRBV7-3 to TRBJ1-6; TRBD1 is a possible D gene (6 bases). The germline V gene encodes CDR1 SGHTA and CDR2 FQGTGA. The CDR3 is 13 amino acids. Trimming pared 5 bases from V and 8 bases from J, leaving 10 bases between. CDR3 nucleotides: TGTGCCAGCAGCAATAACAGGGATTCACCCCTCCACTTT. This translates into CASSNNRDSPLHF.

The V and J genes are TRBV3-1 (or the pseudogene TRBV3-2) and TRBJ1-3; TRBD1 matches at 7 bases. CDR3 length: 15 residues. Germline CDR1 is LGHDT and CDR2 is YNNKEL (reference sequence). V was pared by 0 bases and J by 4 bases, with 3 bases of the junction left unmatched. DNA for the CDR3: TGTGCCAGCAGCCAAGATATGGGACAGGGAAACACCATATATTTT. Amino acids: CASSQDMGQGNTIYF.

This sequence joins TRBV5-4 and TRBJ1-2, with D unclear. This CDR3 has 12 amino acids. The V gene lost 4 bases and the J gene lost 4 bases, with 8 bases spanning the gap. From germline, CDR1 is SGHNT and CDR2 YYREEE (reference sequence). The CDR3 nucleotides are TGTGCCAGCAGCGCGAATGCCTATGGCTACACCTTC. Translated: CASSANAYGYTF. The full variable domain, with the rest looked up from reference TRBV5-4 and TRBJ1-2, is ETGVTQSPTHLIKTRGQQVTLRCSSQSGHNTVSWYQQALGQGPQFIFQYYREEENGRGNFPPRFSGLQFPNYSSELNVNALELDDSALYLCASSANAYGYTFGSGTRLTVV.